This T cell receptor (beta chain) originates from a study of identifying expanded T cells in peripheral blood. On this clone: Its specificity is not known. The junction shows a germline mismatch at one end, possibly a read error.

Clones were sequenced by immunoSEQ multiplex PCR, and TCRdb holds only the in-frame ones, with some missing. The data hold about 120,000 clones, with approximately 88% observed a single time. Findings of the study overall: Over about two and four weeks, about 15 and 19 clones changed, versus approximately 1.2 between replicates. Roughly two-week clone count variance significantly increased as total template count grew.

CDR1 is SNHLY, CDR2 FYNNEI, per germline. CDR3 length: 13 amino acids. The sequence was obtained from a person aged 18 to 70 in good health. Sequencing used blood. V gene TRBV2 combines with J gene TRBJ2-1, with 8 bases fitting TRBD2. The CDR3 region is CASSEAKGTSRLF. CDR3 sequence (DNA): TGTGCCAGCAGTGAAGCGAAGGGGACTAGTAGGCTCTTC.